A selection of T cell receptor beta chains follows, all from one sample in a study of cytomegalovirus exposure and HLA in healthy donors. Clones were sequenced by immunoSEQ multiplex PCR, and TCRdb holds only the in-frame ones, with some missing. The profile shows about 190,000 clones, around 81% of them singletons. The source material was PBMCs. The receptors stem from a woman between 18 and 30 years old in good health and CMV-seropositive. Both conserved end residues are part of each CDR3.

j_call v_call cdr3_aa
TRBJ1-1 TRBV5-1 CASSFTGNTEAFF
TRBJ1-2 TRBV28 CASRPPGQARGYTF
TRBJ2-1 TRBV6-4 CASSVGPLYNEQFF
TRBJ1-5 TRBV11-2 CASSQTGNQPQHF
TRBJ1-3 TRBV4-2 CASSSREPTIYF
TRBJ2-1 TRBV7-3 CASSLMEGYNEQFF
TRBJ2-7 TRBV2 CASFRLLSYEQYF
TRBJ1-2 TRBV19 CASSITGGGYTF
TRBJ1-6 TRBV12-5 CASGLVLGTGISYNSPLHF
TRBJ1-2 TRBV5-4 CASSPSREGYGYTF
TRBJ2-7 TRBV29-1 CSVELAGGLSYEQYF
TRBJ1-1 TRBV19 CASSIRRANTEAFF
TRBJ1-1 TRBV6-6 CASSRKGELTEAFF
TRBJ1-5 TRBV28 CASSLFSWDRVNQPQHF
TRBJ1-1 TRBV2 CASSEGLGRSEAFF
TRBJ2-5 TRBV7-5 CVRSFTGETQYF
TRBJ2-5 TRBV5-4 CASSQDSQETQYF
TRBJ1-2 TRBV9 CASSPETGLAGYTF
TRBJ2-4 TRBV7-2 CASSSPKDSQLAKNIQYF
TRBJ2-5 TRBV7-9 CASSSHSGGGETQYF
TRBJ2-3 TRBV5-1 CASSLETTGTDTQYF
TRBJ1-2 TRBV6-5 CASRRDRANYGYTF